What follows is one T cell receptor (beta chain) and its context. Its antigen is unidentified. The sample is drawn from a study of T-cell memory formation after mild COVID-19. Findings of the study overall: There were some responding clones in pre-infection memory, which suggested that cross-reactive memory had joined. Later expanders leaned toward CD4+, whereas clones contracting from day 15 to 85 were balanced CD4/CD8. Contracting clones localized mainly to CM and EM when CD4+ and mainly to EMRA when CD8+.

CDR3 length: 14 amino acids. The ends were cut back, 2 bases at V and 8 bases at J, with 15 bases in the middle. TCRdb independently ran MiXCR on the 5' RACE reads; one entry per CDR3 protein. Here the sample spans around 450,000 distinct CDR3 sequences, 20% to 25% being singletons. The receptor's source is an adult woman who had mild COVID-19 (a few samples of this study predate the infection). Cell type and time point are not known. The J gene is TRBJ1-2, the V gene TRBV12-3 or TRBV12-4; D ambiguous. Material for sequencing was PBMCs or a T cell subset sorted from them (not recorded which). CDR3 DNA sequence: TGTGCCAGCAGTTTAATGGCGCGGGTTTCAGGCTACACCTTC. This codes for CASSLMARVSGYTF.